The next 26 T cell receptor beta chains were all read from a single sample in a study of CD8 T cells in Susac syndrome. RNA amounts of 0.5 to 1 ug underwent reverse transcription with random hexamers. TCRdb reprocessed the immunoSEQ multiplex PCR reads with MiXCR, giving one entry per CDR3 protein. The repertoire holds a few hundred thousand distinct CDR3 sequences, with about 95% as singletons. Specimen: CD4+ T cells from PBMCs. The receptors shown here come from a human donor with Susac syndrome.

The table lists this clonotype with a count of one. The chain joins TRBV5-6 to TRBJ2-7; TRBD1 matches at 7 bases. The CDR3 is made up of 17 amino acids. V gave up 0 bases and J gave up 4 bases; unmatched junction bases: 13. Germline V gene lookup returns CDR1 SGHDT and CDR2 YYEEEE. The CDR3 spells CASSLAFHRGQRYEQYF. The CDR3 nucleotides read TGTGCCAGCAGCTTGGCCTTTCACCGGGGACAGAGATACGAGCAGTACTTC.

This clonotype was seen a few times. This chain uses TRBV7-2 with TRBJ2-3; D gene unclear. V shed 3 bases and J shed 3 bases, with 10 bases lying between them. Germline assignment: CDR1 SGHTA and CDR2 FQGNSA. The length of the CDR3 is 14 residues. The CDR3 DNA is TGTGCCAGCAGCTTCGATCAGAATACAGATACGCAGTATTTT. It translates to CASSFDQNTDTQYF.

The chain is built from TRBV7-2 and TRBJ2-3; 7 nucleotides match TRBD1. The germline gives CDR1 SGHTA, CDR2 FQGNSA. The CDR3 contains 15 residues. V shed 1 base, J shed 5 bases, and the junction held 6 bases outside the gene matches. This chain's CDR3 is CASSLGRGRVDTQYF. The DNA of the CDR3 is TGTGCCAGCAGCTTAGGAAGGGGGCGCGTAGATACGCAGTATTTT.

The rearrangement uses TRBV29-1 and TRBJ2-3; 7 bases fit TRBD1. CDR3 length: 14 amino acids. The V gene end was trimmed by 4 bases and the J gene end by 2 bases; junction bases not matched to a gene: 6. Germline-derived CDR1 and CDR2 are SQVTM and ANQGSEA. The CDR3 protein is CSVALTGDTDTQYF. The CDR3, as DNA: TGCAGCGTTGCCCTCACAGGGGACACAGATACGCAGTATTTT.

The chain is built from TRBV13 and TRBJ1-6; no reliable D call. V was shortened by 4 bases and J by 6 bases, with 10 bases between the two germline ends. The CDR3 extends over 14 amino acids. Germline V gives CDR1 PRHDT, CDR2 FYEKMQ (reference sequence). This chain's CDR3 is CASSSPTVNSPLHF. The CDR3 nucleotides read TGTGCCAGCAGCTCACCGACGGTTAATTCACCCCTCCACTTT. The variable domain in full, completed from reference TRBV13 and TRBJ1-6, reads AAGVIQSPRHLIKEKRETATLKCYPIPRHDTVYWYQQGPGQDPQFLISFYEKMQSDKGSIPDRFSAQQFSDYHSELNMSSLELGDSALYFCASSSPTVNSPLHFGNGTRLTVT.

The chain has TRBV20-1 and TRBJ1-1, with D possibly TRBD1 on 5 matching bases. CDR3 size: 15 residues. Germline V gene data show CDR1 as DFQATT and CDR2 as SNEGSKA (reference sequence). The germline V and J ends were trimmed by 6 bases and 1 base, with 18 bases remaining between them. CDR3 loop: CSAKNQNQGNTEAFF. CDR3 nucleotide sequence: TGCAGTGCCAAGAACCAGAACCAGGGGAACACTGAAGCTTTCTTT.

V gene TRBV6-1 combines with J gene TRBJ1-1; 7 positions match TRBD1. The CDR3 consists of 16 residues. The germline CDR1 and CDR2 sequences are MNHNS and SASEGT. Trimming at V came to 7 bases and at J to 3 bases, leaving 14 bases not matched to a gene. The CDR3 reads CASIRRGTEPHTEAFF. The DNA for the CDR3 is TGTGCCAGCATAAGGAGGGGGACAGAACCTCACACTGAAGCTTTCTTT.

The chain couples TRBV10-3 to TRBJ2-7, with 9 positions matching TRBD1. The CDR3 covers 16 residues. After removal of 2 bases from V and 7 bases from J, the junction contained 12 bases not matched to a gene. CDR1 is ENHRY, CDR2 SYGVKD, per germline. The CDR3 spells CAISEERTGGLGEQYF. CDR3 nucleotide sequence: TGTGCCATCAGTGAGGAGAGAACAGGGGGCCTAGGGGAGCAGTACTTC.

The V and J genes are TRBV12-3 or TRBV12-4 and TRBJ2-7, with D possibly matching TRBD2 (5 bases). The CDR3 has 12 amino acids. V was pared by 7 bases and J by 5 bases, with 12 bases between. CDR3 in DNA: TGTGCCAGCAATCGAGGGAGCCACGAGCAGTACTTC. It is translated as CASNRGSHEQYF.

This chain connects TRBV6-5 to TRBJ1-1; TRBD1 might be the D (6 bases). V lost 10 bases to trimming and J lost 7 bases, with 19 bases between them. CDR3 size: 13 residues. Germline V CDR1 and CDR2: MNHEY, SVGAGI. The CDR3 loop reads CAIAGAAKGEAFF. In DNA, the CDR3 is TGTGCCATCGCAGGGGCGGCGAAGGGTGAAGCTTTCTTT.

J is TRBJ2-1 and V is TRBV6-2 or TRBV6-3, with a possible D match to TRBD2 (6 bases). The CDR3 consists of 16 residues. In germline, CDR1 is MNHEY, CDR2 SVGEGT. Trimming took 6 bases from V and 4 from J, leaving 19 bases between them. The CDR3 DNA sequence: TGTGCCAGCAGCTCTCCCCCAGGGACTTTGTACAATGAGCAGTTCTTC. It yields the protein CASSSPPGTLYNEQFF.

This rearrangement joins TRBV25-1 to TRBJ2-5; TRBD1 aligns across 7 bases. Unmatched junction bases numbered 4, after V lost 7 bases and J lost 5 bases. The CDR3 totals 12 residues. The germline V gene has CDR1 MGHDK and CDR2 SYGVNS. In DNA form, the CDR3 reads TGTGCCAGCAAGGGGGCAGGGGAGACCCAGTACTTC. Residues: CASKGAGETQYF.

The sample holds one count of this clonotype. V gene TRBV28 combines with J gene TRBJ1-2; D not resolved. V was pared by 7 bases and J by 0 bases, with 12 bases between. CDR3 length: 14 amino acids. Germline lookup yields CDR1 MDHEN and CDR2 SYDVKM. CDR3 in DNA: TGTGCCAGCAACCAGGTCGGCCCTAACTATGGCTACACCTTC. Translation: CASNQVGPNYGYTF.

DNA for the CDR3: TGTGCCTGGAGTCAGACGGCGGGACAGAACACCTATGGCTACACCTTC. Translating gives CAWSQTAGQNTYGYTF. The J gene is TRBJ1-2, the V gene TRBV30, with 7 bases matching TRBD1. J gave up 4 bases and V 2 bases, and 13 bases lay outside the gene matches. CDR1 is GTSNPN and CDR2 is SVGIG in the germline V gene (reference sequence). The CDR3 is 16 amino acids.

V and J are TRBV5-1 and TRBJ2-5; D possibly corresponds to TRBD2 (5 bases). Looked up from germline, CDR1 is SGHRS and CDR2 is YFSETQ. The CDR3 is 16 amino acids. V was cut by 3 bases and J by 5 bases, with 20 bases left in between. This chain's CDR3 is CASSWGEPSLGETQYF. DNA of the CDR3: TGCGCCAGCAGCTGGGGAGAGCCCTCCCTGGGGGAGACCCAGTACTTC. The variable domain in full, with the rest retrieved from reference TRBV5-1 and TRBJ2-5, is KAGVTQTPRYLIKTRGQQVTLSCSPISGHRSVSWYQQTPGQGLQFLFEYFSETQRNKGNFPGRFSGRQFSNSRSEMNVSTLELGDSALYLCASSWGEPSLGETQYFGPGTRLLVL.

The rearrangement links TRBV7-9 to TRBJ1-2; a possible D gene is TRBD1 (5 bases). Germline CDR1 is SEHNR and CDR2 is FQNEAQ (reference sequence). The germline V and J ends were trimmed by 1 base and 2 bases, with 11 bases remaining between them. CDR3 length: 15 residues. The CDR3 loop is CASSLVQDPNYGYTF. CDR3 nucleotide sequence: TGTGCCAGCAGCTTAGTACAGGACCCAAACTATGGCTACACCTTC. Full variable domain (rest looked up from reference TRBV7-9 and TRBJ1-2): DTGVSQNPRHKITKRGQNVTFRCDPISEHNRLYWYRQTLGQGPEFLTYFQNEAQLEKSRLLSDRFSAERPKGSFSTLEIQRTEQGDSAMYLCASSLVQDPNYGYTFGSGTRLTVV.

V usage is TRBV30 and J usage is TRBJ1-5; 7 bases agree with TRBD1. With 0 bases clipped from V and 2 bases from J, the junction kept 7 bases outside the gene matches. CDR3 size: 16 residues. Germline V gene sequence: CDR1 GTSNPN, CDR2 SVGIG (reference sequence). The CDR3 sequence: CAWSVAGGWGNQPQHF. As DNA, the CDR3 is TGTGCCTGGAGTGTAGCAGGGGGTTGGGGCAATCAGCCCCAGCATTTT.

The CDR3 here is CSAREGAGVNQPQHF. CDR3 bases: TGCAGTGCTAGAGAGGGGGCAGGGGTCAATCAGCCCCAGCATTTT. The chain joins TRBV20-1 to TRBJ1-5; tentatively, D is TRBD1 (6 bases). The V gene lost 0 bases and the J gene lost 3 bases, with 12 bases spanning the gap. The germline V gene has CDR1 DFQATT and CDR2 SNEGSKA (reference sequence). The CDR3 extends over 15 amino acids.

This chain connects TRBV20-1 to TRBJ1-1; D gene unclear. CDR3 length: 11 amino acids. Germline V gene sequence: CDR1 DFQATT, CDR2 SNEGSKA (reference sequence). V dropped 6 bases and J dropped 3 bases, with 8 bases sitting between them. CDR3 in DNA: TGCAGTGCCCCCTCGGACACTGAAGCTTTCTTT. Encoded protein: CSAPSDTEAFF.

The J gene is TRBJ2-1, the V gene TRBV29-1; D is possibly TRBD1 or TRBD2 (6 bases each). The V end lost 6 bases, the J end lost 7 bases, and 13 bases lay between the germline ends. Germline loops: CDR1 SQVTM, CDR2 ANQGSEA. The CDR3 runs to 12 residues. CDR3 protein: CSVRGHMNEQFF. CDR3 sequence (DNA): TGCAGCGTCCGGGGGCACATGAATGAGCAGTTCTTC.

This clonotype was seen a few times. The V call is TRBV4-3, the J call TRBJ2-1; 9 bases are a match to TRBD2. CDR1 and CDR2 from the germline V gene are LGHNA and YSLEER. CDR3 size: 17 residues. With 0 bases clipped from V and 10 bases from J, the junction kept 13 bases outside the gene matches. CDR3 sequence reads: CASSQDLMAGGPSEQFF. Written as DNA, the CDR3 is TGCGCCAGCAGCCAAGATCTTATGGCGGGGGGGCCGAGCGAGCAGTTCTTC.

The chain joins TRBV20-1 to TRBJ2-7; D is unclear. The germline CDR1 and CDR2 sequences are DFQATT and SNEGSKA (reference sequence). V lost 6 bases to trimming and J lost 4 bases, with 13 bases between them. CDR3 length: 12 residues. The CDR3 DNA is TGCAGTGCCGGTGGGCGCTCATACGAGCAGTACTTC. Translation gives CSAGGRSYEQYF.

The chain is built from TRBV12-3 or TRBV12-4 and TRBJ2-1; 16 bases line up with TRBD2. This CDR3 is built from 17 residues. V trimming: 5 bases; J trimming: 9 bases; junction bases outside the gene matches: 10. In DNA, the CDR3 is TGTGCCAGCAGTCCCCCGGGACTAGCGGGGGGGCCGAGTGAGCAGTTCTTC. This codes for CASSPPGLAGGPSEQFF.

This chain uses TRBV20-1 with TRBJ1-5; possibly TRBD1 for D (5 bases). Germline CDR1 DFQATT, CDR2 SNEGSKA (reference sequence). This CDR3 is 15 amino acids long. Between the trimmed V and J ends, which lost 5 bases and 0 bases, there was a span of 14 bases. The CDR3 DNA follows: TGCAGTGCTCCGAGGGACGGCAATAGCAATCAGCCCCAGCATTTT. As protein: CSAPRDGNSNQPQHF.

CDR3 coding DNA: TGCAGTGCTAGAGATATTCGGGATTTAGACACCGGGGAGCTGTTTTTT. Its translation is CSARDIRDLDTGELFF. The chain joins TRBV20-1 to TRBJ2-2; tentatively, D is TRBD2 (5 bases). The V end lost 0 bases, the J end lost 3 bases, and 14 bases lay between the germline ends. This CDR3 region has 16 residues. The germline V gene has CDR1 DFQATT and CDR2 SNEGSKA (reference sequence).

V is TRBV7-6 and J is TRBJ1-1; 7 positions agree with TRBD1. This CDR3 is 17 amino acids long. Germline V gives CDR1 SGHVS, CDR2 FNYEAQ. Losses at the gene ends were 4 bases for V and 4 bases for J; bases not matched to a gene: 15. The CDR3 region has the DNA TGTGCCAGCAGCTCCCCGTCGACAGGGAGGGGTAGCACTGAAGCTTTCTTT. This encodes CASSSPSTGRGSTEAFF.